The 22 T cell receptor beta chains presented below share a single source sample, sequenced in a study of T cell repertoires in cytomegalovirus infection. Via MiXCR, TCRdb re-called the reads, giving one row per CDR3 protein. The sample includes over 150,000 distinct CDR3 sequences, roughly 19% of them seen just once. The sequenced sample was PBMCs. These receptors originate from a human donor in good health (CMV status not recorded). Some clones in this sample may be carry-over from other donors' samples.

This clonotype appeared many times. The DNA for the CDR3 is TGTGCCAGCAGCTTCCGGGGGGGGTTTAAAGATACGCAGTATTTT. Protein sequence: CASSFRGGFKDTQYF. The rearrangement uses TRBV7-3 and TRBJ2-3; 8 bases are a match to TRBD2. From germline, CDR1 is SGHTA and CDR2 FQGTGA. The CDR3 length is 15 residues. V lost 3 bases, J lost 5 bases, and 7 bases stayed unmatched.

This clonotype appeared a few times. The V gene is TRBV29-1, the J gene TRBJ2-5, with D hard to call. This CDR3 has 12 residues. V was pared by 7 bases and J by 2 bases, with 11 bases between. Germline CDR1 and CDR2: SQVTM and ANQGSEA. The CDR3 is CSGHTAQETQYF. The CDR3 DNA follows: TGCAGCGGCCACACTGCTCAAGAGACCCAGTACTTC.

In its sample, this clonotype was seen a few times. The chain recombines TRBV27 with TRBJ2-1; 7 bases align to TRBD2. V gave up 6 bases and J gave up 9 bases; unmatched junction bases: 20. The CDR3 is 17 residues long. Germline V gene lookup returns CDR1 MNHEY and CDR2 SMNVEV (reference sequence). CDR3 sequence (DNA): TGTGCCAGCAGGACAAACCAACTAGCGACCCGAAAGGGTGAGCAGTTCTTC. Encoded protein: CASRTNQLATRKGEQFF.

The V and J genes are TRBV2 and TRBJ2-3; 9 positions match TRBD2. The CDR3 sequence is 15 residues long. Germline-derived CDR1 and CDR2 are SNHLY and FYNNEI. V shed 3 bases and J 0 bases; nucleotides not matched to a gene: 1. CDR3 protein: CASSELAGSTDTQYF. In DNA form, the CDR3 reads TGTGCCAGCAGTGAGCTAGCGGGAAGCACAGATACGCAGTATTTT.

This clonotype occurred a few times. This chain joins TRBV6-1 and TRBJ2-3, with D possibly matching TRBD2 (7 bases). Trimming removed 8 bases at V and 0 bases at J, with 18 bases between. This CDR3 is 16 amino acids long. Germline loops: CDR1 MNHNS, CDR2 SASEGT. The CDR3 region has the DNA TGTGCCAGCGGGGGAGGGGGGCTGGAGAGCACAGATACGCAGTATTTT. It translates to CASGGGGLESTDTQYF.

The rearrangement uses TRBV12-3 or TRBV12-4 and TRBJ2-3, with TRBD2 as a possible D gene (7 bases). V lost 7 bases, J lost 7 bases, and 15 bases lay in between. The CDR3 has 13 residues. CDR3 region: CASTTGGRNTQYF. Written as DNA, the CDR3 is TGTGCCAGCACTACGGGGGGCCGAAATACGCAGTATTTT.

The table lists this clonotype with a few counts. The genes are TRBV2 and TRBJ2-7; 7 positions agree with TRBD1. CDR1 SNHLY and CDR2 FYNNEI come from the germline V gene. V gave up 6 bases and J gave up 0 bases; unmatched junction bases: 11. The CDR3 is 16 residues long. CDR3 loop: CASRASTGTASYEQYF. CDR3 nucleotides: TGTGCCAGCAGGGCCTCAACCGGGACAGCCTCCTACGAGCAGTACTTC.

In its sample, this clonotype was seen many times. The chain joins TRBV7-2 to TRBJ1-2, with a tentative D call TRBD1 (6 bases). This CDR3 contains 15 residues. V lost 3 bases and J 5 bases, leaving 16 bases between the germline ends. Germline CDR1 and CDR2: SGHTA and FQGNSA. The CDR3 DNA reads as TGTGCCAGCAGCTTCGTCCGAGACAGGATATATGGCTACACCTTC. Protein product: CASSFVRDRIYGYTF.

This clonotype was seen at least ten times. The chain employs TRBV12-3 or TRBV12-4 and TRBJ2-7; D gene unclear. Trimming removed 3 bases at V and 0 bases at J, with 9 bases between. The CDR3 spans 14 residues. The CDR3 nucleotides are TGTGCCAGCAGTTTTGGGCGGCCCTCCTACGAGCAGTACTTC. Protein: CASSFGRPSYEQYF.

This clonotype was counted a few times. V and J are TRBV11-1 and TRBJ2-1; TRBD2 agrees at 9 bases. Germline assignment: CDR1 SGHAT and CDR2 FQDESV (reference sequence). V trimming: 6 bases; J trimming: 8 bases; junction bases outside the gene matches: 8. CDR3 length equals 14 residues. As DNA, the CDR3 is TGTGCCAGCAGTTACTCGCGGGGGGGCGATGAGCAGTTCTTC. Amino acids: CASSYSRGGDEQFF.

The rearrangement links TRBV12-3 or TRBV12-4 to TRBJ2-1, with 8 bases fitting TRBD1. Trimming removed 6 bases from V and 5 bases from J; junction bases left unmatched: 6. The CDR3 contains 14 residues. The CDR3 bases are TGTGCCAGCAGGCGACAGGGGAGCAACAATGAGCAGTTCTTC. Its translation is CASRRQGSNNEQFF.

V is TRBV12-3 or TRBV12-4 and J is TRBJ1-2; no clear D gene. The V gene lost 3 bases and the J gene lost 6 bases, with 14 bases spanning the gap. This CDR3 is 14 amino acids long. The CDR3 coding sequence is TGTGCCAGCAGTTTCCGGCTAGACGGGGATGGCTACACCTTC. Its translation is CASSFRLDGDGYTF.

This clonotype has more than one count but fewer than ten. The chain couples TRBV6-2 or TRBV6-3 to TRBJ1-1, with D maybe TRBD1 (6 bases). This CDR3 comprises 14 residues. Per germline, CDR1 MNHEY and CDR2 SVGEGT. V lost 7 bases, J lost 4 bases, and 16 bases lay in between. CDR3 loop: CASTTDSFLTEAFF. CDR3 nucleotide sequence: TGTGCCAGCACCACGGACAGTTTCCTCACTGAAGCTTTCTTT.

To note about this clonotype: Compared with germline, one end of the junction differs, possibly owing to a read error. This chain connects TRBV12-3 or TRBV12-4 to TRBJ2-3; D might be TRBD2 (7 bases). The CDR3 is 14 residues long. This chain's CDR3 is CDSFRGGSTDTQYF. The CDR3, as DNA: TGTGACAGCTTTAGGGGGGGGAGCACAGATACGCAGTATTTT.

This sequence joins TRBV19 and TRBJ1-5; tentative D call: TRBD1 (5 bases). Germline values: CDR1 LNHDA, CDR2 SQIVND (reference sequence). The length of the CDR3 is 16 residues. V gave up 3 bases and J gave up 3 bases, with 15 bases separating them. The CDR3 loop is CASSIWGRTYNQPQHF. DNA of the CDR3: TGTGCCAGTAGTATCTGGGGGAGAACTTACAATCAGCCCCAGCATTTT.

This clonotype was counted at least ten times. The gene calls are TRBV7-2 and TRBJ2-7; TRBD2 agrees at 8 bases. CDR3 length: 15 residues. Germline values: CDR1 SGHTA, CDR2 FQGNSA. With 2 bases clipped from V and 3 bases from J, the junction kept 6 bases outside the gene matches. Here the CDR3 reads CASSLRAGDIYEQYF. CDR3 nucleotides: TGTGCCAGCAGCTTAAGAGCGGGAGACATCTACGAGCAGTACTTC.

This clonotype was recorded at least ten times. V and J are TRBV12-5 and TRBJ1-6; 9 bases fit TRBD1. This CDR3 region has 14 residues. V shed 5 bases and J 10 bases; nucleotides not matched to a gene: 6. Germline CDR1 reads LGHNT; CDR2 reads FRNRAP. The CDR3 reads CASGVGQGGSPLHF. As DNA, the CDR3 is TGTGCTAGTGGTGTGGGACAGGGAGGATCACCCCTCCACTTT. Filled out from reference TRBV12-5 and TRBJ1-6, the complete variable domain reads DARVTQTPRHKVTEMGQEVTMRCQPILGHNTVFWYRQTMMQGLELLAYFRNRAPLDDSGMPKDRFSAEMPDATLATLKIQPSEPRDSAVYFCASGVGQGGSPLHFGNGTRLTVT.

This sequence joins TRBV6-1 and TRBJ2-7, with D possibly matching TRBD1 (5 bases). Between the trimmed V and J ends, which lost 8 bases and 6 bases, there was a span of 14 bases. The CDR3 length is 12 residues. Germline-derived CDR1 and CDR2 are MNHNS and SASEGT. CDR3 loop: CASAQGFGEQYF. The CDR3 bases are TGTGCCAGCGCCCAGGGTTTCGGCGAGCAGTACTTC.

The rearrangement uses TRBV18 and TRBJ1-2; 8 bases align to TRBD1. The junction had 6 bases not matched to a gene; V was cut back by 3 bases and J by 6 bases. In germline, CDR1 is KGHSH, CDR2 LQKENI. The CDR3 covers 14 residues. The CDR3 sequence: CASSPPQGADGYTF. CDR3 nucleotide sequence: TGTGCCAGCTCACCTCCTCAGGGGGCAGATGGCTACACCTTC.

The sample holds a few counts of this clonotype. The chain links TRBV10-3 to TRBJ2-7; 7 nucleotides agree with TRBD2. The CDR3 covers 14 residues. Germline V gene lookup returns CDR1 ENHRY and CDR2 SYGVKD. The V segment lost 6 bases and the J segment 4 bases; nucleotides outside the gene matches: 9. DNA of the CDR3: TGTGCCATCAGGACCGGGGGGTCCACTTACGAGCAGTACTTC. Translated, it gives CAIRTGGSTYEQYF.

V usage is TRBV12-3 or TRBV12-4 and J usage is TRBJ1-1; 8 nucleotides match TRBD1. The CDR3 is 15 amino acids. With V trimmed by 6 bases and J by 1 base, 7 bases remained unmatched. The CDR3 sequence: CASSPLGQGNTEAFF. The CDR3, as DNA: TGTGCCAGCAGCCCCCTCGGACAGGGGAACACTGAAGCTTTCTTT.

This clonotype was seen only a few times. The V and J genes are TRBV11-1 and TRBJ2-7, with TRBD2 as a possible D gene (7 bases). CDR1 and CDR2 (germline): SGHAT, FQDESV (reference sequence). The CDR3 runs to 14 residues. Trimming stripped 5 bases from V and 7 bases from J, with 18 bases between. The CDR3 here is CASSQASGGGEQYF. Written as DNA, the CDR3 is TGTGCCAGCAGCCAAGCCTCGGGGGGCGGTGAGCAGTACTTC.